This T cell receptor (beta chain) was sequenced in a study of T cells in Graves' hyperthyroidism and ophthalmopathy. Study overall: Blood from the periphery was taken at initial diagnosis, before any treatment. Study-level points and caveats: Ophthalmopathy onset followed model prediction by a median approximately six months.

Exclusion of a patient resulted from uncontrolled infection, other autoimmune disease, pregnancy or lactation. This CDR3 spans 18 amino acids. The germline V and J ends were trimmed by 1 base and 0 bases, with 18 bases remaining between them. Germline-derived CDR1 and CDR2 are SGHTA and FQGTGA. Regions amplified from RNA transcripts were the TCR beta CDR3 regions. Using the HTBI primer set, a first-round RT-PCR was run on the TCR CDR3. Using its own MiXCR run on the multiplex PCR reads, TCRdb lists one record per CDR3 protein. The data hold 250,000 to 350,000 distinct CDR3 sequences, with about 20% observed a single time. Note on this clonotype: Its specificity is not known.

The sequence was obtained from a man under 40 with Graves' ophthalmopathy. Material for sequencing was blood. The V and J genes are TRBV7-3 and TRBJ1-1, with D maybe TRBD1 (6 bases). This CDR3 is CASSLMGAGAGMNTEAFF. CDR3 in DNA: TGTGCCAGCAGCTTAATGGGGGCAGGGGCCGGGATGAACACTGAAGCTTTCTTT.